This record looks at one T cell receptor beta chain sequence and its context. The primer mix had 60 Vbeta and 13 Jbeta primers. Assay: immunoSEQ multiplex PCR; the TCRdb copy retains only in-frame clones and omits some. This sample has some 130,000 clones, with almost 80% found just once. This sample was taken from a study of cytomegalovirus exposure and HLA in healthy donors. In germline, CDR1 is SGHNT, CDR2 YYREEE (reference sequence). The CDR3 is 14 residues long. Trimming shortened V by 6 bases and J by 8 bases, and 20 bases separated the two germline ends. The chain uses TRBV5-4 and TRBJ1-2; tentatively, D is TRBD1 (5 bases). This sequence was found in a man between 18 and 35 years old in good health and CMV-seronegative. The material sequenced was PBMCs. The CDR3 sequence is CASTNPRAGLGYTF. In DNA form, the CDR3 reads TGTGCCAGCACCAATCCTCGGGCAGGGCTGGGCTACACCTTC.